The present T cell receptor beta chain was sequenced within a study of blood T cells in healthy people across ages. This clonotype was seen only once. What it recognizes is unknown. A much larger clone lies a single base off, so this may be a read error. A second PCR of roughly 6 to 12 cycles used a sample-barcoded 5' primer and a J-beta primer mix. TCRdb fed the 5' RACE reads into MiXCR, producing one record per CDR3 protein. The table shows about 970,000 distinct CDR3 sequences, with roughly 47% occurring only once. General study points: The study found TCR beta diversity correlated strongly with naive T cell percentage.

No fewer than 7 million PBMCs went into each sample. Germline CDR1 is MNHEY and CDR2 is SMNVEV (reference sequence). The CDR3 is 16 amino acids. Trimming took 1 base from V and 6 from J, leaving 17 bases between them. The chain employs TRBV27 and TRBJ2-3, with D possibly being TRBD2 (5 bases). Material for sequencing was blood. This TCR was sampled from a woman aged 60-70 years in good health. The CDR3 spells CASSLLGAREWDTQYF. As DNA, the CDR3 is TGTGCCAGCAGTTTATTGGGCGCTCGGGAATGGGATACGCAGTATTTT.